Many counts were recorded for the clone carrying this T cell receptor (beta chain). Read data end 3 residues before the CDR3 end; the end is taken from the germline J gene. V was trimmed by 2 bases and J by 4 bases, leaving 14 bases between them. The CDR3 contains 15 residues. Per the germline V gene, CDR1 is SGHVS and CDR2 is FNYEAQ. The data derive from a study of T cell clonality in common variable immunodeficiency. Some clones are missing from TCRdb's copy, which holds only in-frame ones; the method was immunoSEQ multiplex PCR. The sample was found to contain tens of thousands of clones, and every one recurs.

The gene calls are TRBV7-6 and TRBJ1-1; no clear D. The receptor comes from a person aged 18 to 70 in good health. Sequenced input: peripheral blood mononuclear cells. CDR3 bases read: TGTGCCAGCAGCTTATTAGGCAGGCAATCCACTGAA. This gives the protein CASSLLGRQSTE. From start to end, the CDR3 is CASSLLGRQSTEAFF.